The entry that follows covers one T cell receptor (beta chain) sequence. Its antigen is unidentified. The record originates from a study of CD4 T cell repertoires in COVID-19. About the study: Other coronavirus spike proteins restimulated relabeled CFSE-low cells expanded with IL-2 for approximately eleven days. Study-wide results and caveats: In SARS-CoV and/or HKU1 spike cultures, between roughly 6 and 27% of SARS-CoV-2 clonotypes reappeared. Suggested intraclonal diversification: top SARS-CoV-2-reactive clonotypes appeared in two or three memory subsets.

The assay was immunoSEQ multiplex PCR, and TCRdb's table has in-frame clones only and misses some. The sample records 6,500 to 8,500 clones, 80% to 85% being singletons. No culture step preceded sequencing of the ex vivo isolated memory T cells. Trimming stripped 4 bases from V and 5 bases from J, with 12 bases between. This CDR3 spans 14 amino acids. Germline CDR1 and CDR2: SEHNR and FQNEAQ (reference sequence). This specimen was effector memory CD4+ T cells from blood, taken before the COVID-19 pandemic. The clonotype originates from a human donor who had COVID-19. The V call is TRBV7-9, the J call TRBJ1-5, with D unresolved. CDR3 loop: CASSSNTIDQPQHF. Written as DNA, the CDR3 is TGTGCCAGCAGCTCCAACACGATCGATCAGCCCCAGCATTTT.